The next 26 T cell receptor beta chains were all read from a single sample in a study of blood T cell repertoires in COVID-19. TCRdb keeps only in-frame clones here, not all; method: immunoSEQ multiplex PCR. The sample shows about 51,000 clones, roughly 90% of them seen only once. Specimen: peripheral blood. The receptors come from a man between 50 and 59 years old with acute or convalescent COVID-19.

This CDR3 is CASSSRRETQYF. As DNA, the CDR3 is TGTGCCAGCAGTTCCCGGCGGGAGACCCAGTACTTC. The chain is built from TRBV12-3 or TRBV12-4 and TRBJ2-5; unclear D gene. Trimming removed 4 bases at V and 5 bases at J, with 8 bases between. The CDR3 is made up of 12 amino acids.

The chain couples TRBV2 to TRBJ1-2, with unresolved D. Deletions cut 2 bases from V and 6 bases from J, with 10 bases between. Germline assignment: CDR1 SNHLY and CDR2 FYNNEI. The CDR3 is 13 amino acids. The CDR3 region is CASSESGFDGYTF. The CDR3 nucleotides read TGTGCCAGCAGTGAATCGGGGTTCGATGGCTACACCTTC.

V gene TRBV6-1 combines with J gene TRBJ2-5; TRBD2 might be the D (7 bases). The germline V and J ends were trimmed by 1 base and 0 bases, with 15 bases remaining between them. The CDR3 covers 17 residues. Germline CDR1 reads MNHNS; CDR2 reads SASEGT. The CDR3 here is CASSEDRGARYQETQYF. The CDR3 coding sequence is TGTGCCAGCAGTGAAGACCGGGGGGCCCGCTACCAAGAGACCCAGTACTTC.

V is TRBV5-8 and J is TRBJ1-2, with 9 bases matching TRBD1. The junction had 3 bases not matched to a gene; V was cut back by 4 bases and J by 5 bases. Germline V gene data show CDR1 as SGHTS and CDR2 as YDEGEE. CDR3 length: 13 amino acids. The CDR3 protein is CASSLQGAYGYTF. CDR3 bases: TGTGCCAGCAGCCTACAGGGGGCTTATGGCTACACCTTC.

This sequence joins TRBV6-6 and TRBJ2-7; 8 bases are shared with TRBD2. V gave up 7 bases and J gave up 2 bases; unmatched junction bases: 13. CDR1 is MNHNY, CDR2 SVGAGI, per germline (reference sequence). This CDR3 has 16 amino acids. CDR3 region: CASTTGGGAAPYEQYF. The CDR3 DNA follows: TGTGCCAGCACCACGGGGGGGGGCGCAGCTCCCTACGAGCAGTACTTC.

The chain uses TRBV5-1 and TRBJ2-5; D may be TRBD1 (6 bases). Germline CDR1 is SGHRS and CDR2 is YFSETQ. With 0 bases removed from V and 5 bases from J, the gap between germline ends came to 14 bases. This CDR3 has 15 residues. In nucleotides, the CDR3 is TGCGCCAGCAGCTTGGGGACAGTGCCTGAGGAGACCCAGTACTTC. Translated, it gives CASSLGTVPEETQYF.

CDR3 protein: CSASQAGGGYTF. Written as DNA, the CDR3 is TGCAGTGCTAGTCAGGCGGGCGGGGGCTACACCTTC. This chain connects TRBV20-1 to TRBJ1-2; no definite D call. Trimming cost V 3 bases and J 8 bases, with 13 bases left between them. The CDR3 is made up of 12 amino acids. CDR1 and CDR2 from the germline V gene are DFQATT and SNEGSKA (reference sequence).

This rearrangement joins TRBV30 to TRBJ1-2; 7 nucleotides agree with TRBD1. After removal of 7 bases from V and 8 bases from J, the junction contained 28 bases not matched to a gene. The CDR3 has 18 residues. Germline lookup yields CDR1 GTSNPN and CDR2 SVGIG (reference sequence). CDR3 DNA sequence: TGTGCCTCATCTCGCGGAATTTTAAGACAGGGCCGAAGAGGAGGCTACACCTTC. Translating it yields CASSRGILRQGRRGGYTF.

The V and J genes are TRBV7-8 and TRBJ2-7; weak D call: TRBD2 (6 bases). The V and J ends lost 4 bases and 3 bases respectively, with 13 bases between them. This CDR3 contains 14 residues. The germline V gene has CDR1 SGHVS and CDR2 FQNEAQ. As DNA, the CDR3 is TGTGCCAGCAGCTCCCTGGGGGGAGGCTACGAGCAGTACTTC. The encoded protein is CASSSLGGGYEQYF. The full variable domain, rest sourced from reference TRBV7-8 and TRBJ2-7, is GAGVSQSPRYKVAKRGQDVALRCDPISGHVSLFWYQQALGQGPEFLTYFQNEAQLDKSGLPSDRFFAERPEGSVSTLKIQRTQQEDSAVYLCASSSLGGGYEQYFGPGTRLTVT.

V usage is TRBV7-9 and J usage is TRBJ1-1; the D is unclear. The V end lost 2 bases, the J end lost 4 bases, and 5 bases lay between the germline ends. Germline CDR1 SEHNR, CDR2 FQNEAQ (reference sequence). CDR3 length: 12 amino acids. CDR3 in amino acids: CASSLSGTEAFF. The CDR3 coding sequence is TGTGCCAGCAGCTTATCCGGCACTGAAGCTTTCTTT.

The rearrangement joins TRBV5-1 to TRBJ2-2; tentatively, D is TRBD1 (5 bases). Germline-derived CDR1 and CDR2 are SGHRS and YFSETQ. Trimming left V 5 bases short and J 2 bases short, with 10 bases between. This CDR3 is built from 14 residues. CDR3 DNA: TGCGCCAGCAGGATGACAGCTAACACCGGGGAGCTGTTTTTT. Its protein is CASRMTANTGELFF. Based on the CDR3 plus reference TRBV5-1 and TRBJ2-2, the full variable domain is KAGVTQTPRYLIKTRGQQVTLSCSPISGHRSVSWYQQTPGQGLQFLFEYFSETQRNKGNFPGRFSGRQFSNSRSEMNVSTLELGDSALYLCASRMTANTGELFFGEGSRLTVL.

This sequence joins TRBV15 and TRBJ1-2; D is perhaps TRBD1 (6 bases). This CDR3 has 13 amino acids. Trimming shortened V by 3 bases and J by 1 base, and 6 bases separated the two germline ends. CDR1 and CDR2 from the germline V gene are LNHNV and YYDKDF (reference sequence). The CDR3 is CATSRDSNYGYTF. The CDR3 nucleotides read TGTGCCACCAGCAGGGACAGTAACTATGGCTACACCTTC. Looking up the rest from reference TRBV15 and TRBJ1-2 gives the full variable domain: DAMVIQNPRYQVTQFGKPVTLSCSQTLNHNVMYWYQQKSSQAPKLLFHYYDKDFNNEADTPDNFQSRRPNTSFCFLDIRSPGLGDTAMYLCATSRDSNYGYTFGSGTRLTVV.

The genes are TRBV28 and TRBJ1-4; unclear D gene. CDR1 is MDHEN and CDR2 is SYDVKM in the germline V gene. The CDR3 runs 15 residues. Deletions cut 6 bases from V and 4 bases from J, with 15 bases between. CDR3 DNA: TGTGCCAGCAGGTCTCCCGGGGTCTTTAATGAAAAACTGTTTTTT. Residues: CASRSPGVFNEKLFF.

The chain links TRBV10-2 to TRBJ2-7; 13 nucleotides line up with TRBD2. Unmatched junction bases numbered 18, after V lost 2 bases and J lost 5 bases. Germline lookup yields CDR1 WSHSY and CDR2 SAAADI. This CDR3 comprises 20 residues. CDR3 DNA: TGCGCCAGCAGTGAGATTTTCCGGACCGTACTAGCGGGGGGGAGGGACGAGCAGTACTTC. Amino acid sequence: CASSEIFRTVLAGGRDEQYF.

CDR3 DNA sequence: TGCGCCAGCAGCTTCCTGGGACAGGGGGCGTCAAACTATGGCTACACCTTC. Protein sequence: CASSFLGQGASNYGYTF. The chain carries TRBV5-1 and TRBJ1-2; 12 bases fit TRBD1. This CDR3 has 17 amino acids. Trimming took 2 bases from V and 2 from J; bases not matched to a gene: 7. Germline-derived CDR1 and CDR2 are SGHRS and YFSETQ.

The J gene is TRBJ1-1, the V gene TRBV12-3 or TRBV12-4; the D gene is possibly TRBD1 (5 bases). V was cut by 5 bases and J by 1 base, with 8 bases left in between. The CDR3 length is 13 residues. Here the CDR3 reads CASSPTGNTEAFF. The CDR3 nucleotides are TGTGCCAGCAGTCCCACAGGGAACACTGAAGCTTTCTTT.

This chain links TRBV5-1 with TRBJ2-6; TRBD1 matches at 7 bases. Germline V gene sequence: CDR1 SGHRS, CDR2 YFSETQ. Losses at the gene ends were 8 bases for V and 1 base for J; bases not matched to a gene: 6. The CDR3 loop spans 15 amino acids. The CDR3 loop reads CASALQGSGANVLTF. Written as DNA, the CDR3 is TGCGCCAGTGCCCTACAGGGGTCTGGGGCCAACGTCCTGACTTTC. Full variable domain (outside the CDR3, taken from reference TRBV5-1 and TRBJ2-6): KAGVTQTPRYLIKTRGQQVTLSCSPISGHRSVSWYQQTPGQGLQFLFEYFSETQRNKGNFPGRFSGRQFSNSRSEMNVSTLELGDSALYLCASALQGSGANVLTFGAGSRLTVL.

This chain connects TRBV11-2 to TRBJ2-1; TRBD2 aligns across 12 bases. CDR1 SGHAT and CDR2 FQNNGV come from the germline V gene. With 5 bases clipped from V and 2 bases from J, the junction kept 10 bases outside the gene matches. The CDR3 runs to 18 residues. CDR3 sequence: CASSLGVASGGAYNEQFF. In DNA form, the CDR3 reads TGTGCCAGCAGCCTAGGGGTGGCTAGCGGGGGGGCCTACAATGAGCAGTTCTTC.

This clone was picked up a small number of times. The gene calls are TRBV6-5 and TRBJ1-1, with a possible D match to TRBD1 (5 bases). The ends were cut back, 2 bases at V and 2 bases at J, with 6 bases in the middle. This CDR3 spans 13 amino acids. Germline V lookup: CDR1 MNHEY, CDR2 SVGAGI. CDR3 sequence: CASSYDRNTEAFF. In DNA form, the CDR3 reads TGTGCCAGCAGTTACGACAGAAACACTGAAGCTTTCTTT.

The V call is TRBV7-3, the J call TRBJ2-3; no clear D. V was clipped by 3 bases and J by 9 bases, with 22 bases between them. This CDR3 contains 16 residues. Looked up from germline, CDR1 is SGHTA and CDR2 is FQGTGA. DNA for the CDR3: TGTGCCAGCAGCTTTCGGGTGAGCAGAGGTAAAAGAACGCAGTATTTT. Translated, it gives CASSFRVSRGKRTQYF.

The chain links TRBV19 to TRBJ1-4; the D is unclear. The CDR3 spans 14 residues. The V end lost 5 bases, the J end lost 10 bases, and 17 bases lay between the germline ends. Looked up from germline, CDR1 is LNHDA and CDR2 is SQIVND (reference sequence). The CDR3 DNA sequence: TGTGCCAGTAGTGCCGACAACCATAGCGGAAAACTGTTTTTT. This gives the protein CASSADNHSGKLFF. Full variable domain (outside the CDR3, taken from reference TRBV19 and TRBJ1-4): DGGITQSPKYLFRKEGQNVTLSCEQNLNHDAMYWYRQDPGQGLRLIYYSQIVNDFQKGDIAEGYSVSREKKESFPLTVTSAQKNPTAFYLCASSADNHSGKLFFGSGTQLSVL.

The CDR3 loop is CASSQAVASGGYEQYF. The CDR3 bases are TGTGCCAGCAGCCAAGCCGTGGCTAGCGGGGGCTACGAGCAGTACTTC. The genes are TRBV3-1 (or the pseudogene TRBV3-2) and TRBJ2-7; TRBD2 agrees at 10 bases. Per germline, CDR1 LGHDT and CDR2 YNNKEL (reference sequence). The V and J ends lost 1 base and 3 bases, in that order; junction bases with no gene match: 6. The CDR3 spans 16 residues.

The chain's CDR3 is CASSQAQLNTEAFF. DNA for the CDR3: TGTGCCAGCAGCCAAGCACAGCTGAACACTGAAGCTTTCTTT. V usage is TRBV3-1 (or the pseudogene TRBV3-2) and J usage is TRBJ1-1; D call uncertain. The germline gives CDR1 LGHDT, CDR2 YNNKEL (reference sequence). CDR3 length equals 14 residues. V lost 1 base and J 0 bases, leaving 6 bases between the germline ends.

CDR3 amino acids: CASSRTLNTEAFF. DNA of the CDR3: TGCGCCAGCAGCCGGACTTTGAACACTGAAGCTTTCTTT. The J gene is TRBJ1-1, the V gene TRBV5-1; D not certain. This CDR3 spans 13 amino acids. Germline V gene sequence: CDR1 SGHRS, CDR2 YFSETQ. Trimming cost V 4 bases and J 0 bases, with 7 bases left between them.

This clone was detected only once. The rearrangement uses TRBV5-1 and TRBJ1-2, with no clear D. The CDR3 spans 15 residues. The V gene's germline CDR1 is SGHRS and CDR2 YFSETQ. Trimming took 0 bases from V and 3 from J, leaving 12 bases between them. The CDR3 region has the DNA TGCGCCAGCAGCTTGGCCCAAGCGCCCGACTATGGCTACACCTTC. Protein: CASSLAQAPDYGYTF.

The chain carries TRBV6-5 and TRBJ1-2, with 10 bases that match TRBD1. The junction had 8 bases not matched to a gene; V was cut back by 2 bases and J by 5 bases. The length of the CDR3 is 16 residues. Germline V gene data show CDR1 as MNHEY and CDR2 as SVGAGI. CDR3 sequence (DNA): TGTGCCAGCAGTTACCGGGGTCGGGGACAGGGGTATGGCTACACCTTC. This encodes CASSYRGRGQGYGYTF.